This note documents a single T cell receptor beta chain sequence. This CDR3 is also generated by other DNA sequences in the sample. These data come from a study of PD-1 blockade in classical Hodgkin lymphoma. The table came from immunoSEQ multiplex PCR; TCRdb's copy has only in-frame clones and leaves some out. The sample lists more than 40,000 clones, 76% occurring once. No patient escaped relapse after autologous stem cell transplantation, and brentuximab vedotin exposure varied. The TCR comes from a human donor with classical Hodgkin lymphoma. The source was peripheral blood mononuclear cells (PBMCs), collected at baseline.

The CDR3 nucleotides read TGTGCCTGGAGTGTCCAGACGGGCGGAGAGACCCAGTACTTC. Protein sequence: CAWSVQTGGETQYF. The chain has TRBV30 and TRBJ2-5; D is uncertain. Trimming removed 0 bases at V and 4 bases at J, with 12 bases between. This CDR3 is built from 14 residues. Per the germline V gene, CDR1 is GTSNPN and CDR2 is SVGIG (reference sequence).